This TCR beta chain is drawn from a study of identical twins. TCRdb redid the calling of the 5' RACE reads with MiXCR, one entry per CDR3 protein. The top ten clones hold around 7.2% of a sample with about 340,000 distinct CDR3 sequences, roughly 12% of them seen once. Germline trimming cut 4 bases from V and 0 bases from J; bases unmatched to any gene: 5. Germline CDR1 reads MNHEY; CDR2 reads SVGAGI. This CDR3 spans 16 amino acids. The same sample was also used in a study of yellow fever vaccine responses in identical twins.

V usage is TRBV6-5 and J usage is TRBJ2-3; 9 nucleotides align to TRBD2. Sequencing was performed on CD8+ T cells sorted from blood. This TCR came from a woman aged 18-35 years in good health. CDR3 residues: CASSSPSGKSTDTQYF. As DNA, the CDR3 is TGTGCCAGCAGTTCCCCTAGCGGGAAGAGCACAGATACGCAGTATTTT.